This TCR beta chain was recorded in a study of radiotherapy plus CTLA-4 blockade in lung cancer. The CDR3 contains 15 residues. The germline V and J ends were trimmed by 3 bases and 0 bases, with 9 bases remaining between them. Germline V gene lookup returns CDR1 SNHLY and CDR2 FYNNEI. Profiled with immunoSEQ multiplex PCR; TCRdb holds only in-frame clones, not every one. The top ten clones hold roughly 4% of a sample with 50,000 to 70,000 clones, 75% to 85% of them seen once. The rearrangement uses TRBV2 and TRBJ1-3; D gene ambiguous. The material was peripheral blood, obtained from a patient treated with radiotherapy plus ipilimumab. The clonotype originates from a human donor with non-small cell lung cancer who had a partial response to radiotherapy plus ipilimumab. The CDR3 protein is CASSDQIVSGNTIYF. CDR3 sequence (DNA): TGTGCCAGCAGTGACCAGATTGTCTCTGGAAACACCATATATTTT.